A single sample is the source of the 28 T cell receptor beta chains below, sequenced in a study of TIL therapy for anti-PD-1-resistant metastatic lung cancer. Regarding time point: pre-treatment sample, taken before nivolumab and TIL therapy. The tumor samples were excised metastases, mostly pleural nodules or supraclavicular lymph nodes. The immunoSEQ assay was v3. Clones were read by immunoSEQ multiplex PCR, and TCRdb kept only the in-frame ones, dropping some. The sample holds more than 20,000 clones, roughly 69% seen once. Source: tumor tissue, taken at baseline. The receptors were sampled from a woman aged 30 to 85 with non-small cell lung cancer.

This rearrangement joins TRBV14 to TRBJ2-7; maybe TRBD1 (5 bases). In germline, CDR1 is SGHDN, CDR2 FVKESK. This CDR3 region has 13 residues. The V end lost 4 bases, the J end lost 6 bases, and 13 bases lay between the germline ends. The CDR3 DNA follows: TGTGCCAGCAGCCCATCCAGGGTTGGCGAGCAGTACTTC. Residues: CASSPSRVGEQYF.

This clone showed up just a few times. The genes are TRBV6-1 and TRBJ1-2; no reliable D call. This CDR3 region has 14 residues. Per germline, CDR1 MNHNS and CDR2 SASEGT. V dropped 3 bases and J dropped 3 bases, with 11 bases sitting between them. As DNA, the CDR3 is TGTGCCAGCAGTGAGTTCGGGATAGACTATGGCTACACCTTC. It specifies CASSEFGIDYGYTF.

This clone was counted between two and nine times. The gene calls are TRBV6-1 and TRBJ1-2; TRBD1 might be the D (5 bases). The CDR3 has 12 residues. V was clipped by 6 bases and J by 4 bases, with 9 bases between them. Germline CDR1 MNHNS, CDR2 SASEGT. The CDR3 region is CASRTVVYGYTF. The DNA of the CDR3 is TGTGCCAGCAGGACAGTAGTCTATGGCTACACCTTC.

This chain joins TRBV5-1 and TRBJ2-1, with 7 bases lining up with TRBD2. Germline lookup yields CDR1 SGHRS and CDR2 YFSETQ. The CDR3 has 15 residues. Unmatched junction bases numbered 3, after V lost 1 base and J lost 2 bases. CDR3 coding DNA: TGCGCCAGCAGCTTGATGGGACTACCCTACAATGAGCAGTTCTTC. This gives the protein CASSLMGLPYNEQFF.

The chain employs TRBV7-8 and TRBJ2-3, with D perhaps matching TRBD2 (5 bases). The CDR3 sequence is 14 residues long. Trimming shortened V by 1 base and J by 6 bases, and 11 bases separated the two germline ends. Germline V gene data show CDR1 as SGHVS and CDR2 as FQNEAQ. CDR3 DNA sequence: TGTGCCAGCAGCTTAGGGGCCCCGGGGGATACGCAGTATTTT. It yields the protein CASSLGAPGDTQYF.

This CDR3 is CASSLDGRAVNIQYF. In DNA form, the CDR3 reads TGTGCCAGCAGCTTAGATGGGAGGGCCGTCAACATTCAGTACTTC. The genes are TRBV7-2 and TRBJ2-4; TRBD2 agrees at 7 bases. Germline lookup yields CDR1 SGHTA and CDR2 FQGNSA. V lost 1 base, J lost 7 bases, and 7 bases stayed unmatched. The CDR3 runs 15 residues.

Of note for this clone: The junction shows a germline mismatch at one end, possibly a read error. This chain connects TRBV10-3 to TRBJ2-2, with D tentatively TRBD1 or TRBD2 (6 bases each). The length of the CDR3 is 13 residues. The germline CDR1 and CDR2 sequences are ENHRY and SYGVKD. The CDR3 DNA is TGTGCCAGCAGTCGGACAGCGGGCGGGGAGCTGTTTTTT. Translating it yields CASSRTAGGELFF.

This chain connects TRBV15 to TRBJ2-7, with a weak D call TRBD2 (5 bases). CDR1 is LNHNV, CDR2 YYDKDF, per germline (reference sequence). CDR3 length equals 13 residues. Trimming stripped 2 bases from V and 6 bases from J, with 11 bases between. CDR3 loop: CATSRRTDSEQYF. Written as DNA, the CDR3 is TGTGCCACCAGCAGACGAACGGACTCCGAGCAGTACTTC. The full variable domain, completed using reference TRBV15 and TRBJ2-7, is DAMVIQNPRYQVTQFGKPVTLSCSQTLNHNVMYWYQQKSSQAPKLLFHYYDKDFNNEADTPDNFQSRRPNTSFCFLDIRSPGLGDTAMYLCATSRRTDSEQYFGPGTRLTVT.

The chain employs TRBV11-2 and TRBJ2-1; the match to TRBD2 covers 8 bases. Germline V gene data show CDR1 as SGHAT and CDR2 as FQNNGV. V gave up 5 bases and J gave up 6 bases; unmatched junction bases: 6. This CDR3 has 14 residues. The CDR3, as DNA: TGTGCCAGCAGCATTGGGACTAGGCCCAATGAGCAGTTCTTC. Protein: CASSIGTRPNEQFF.

The rearrangement joins TRBV6-4 to TRBJ1-5; maybe TRBD1 (6 bases). The germline V gene has CDR1 MRHNA and CDR2 SNTAGT. The CDR3 is 16 amino acids. With 5 bases removed from V and 2 bases from J, the gap between germline ends came to 16 bases. CDR3: CASSPPGQSGNQPQHF. The DNA of the CDR3 is TGTGCCAGCAGTCCCCCCGGACAGTCGGGCAATCAGCCCCAGCATTTT.

This clone has just a few counts. In DNA, the CDR3 is TGTGCCAGCAGCCCAATGGGTGGCTCCTACAATGAGCAGTTCTTC. Its protein is CASSPMGGSYNEQFF. The gene calls are TRBV21-1 and TRBJ2-1. TRBV21-1 is an annotated pseudogene. The CDR3 totals 15 residues.

The rearrangement joins TRBV5-1 to TRBJ1-3; 7 positions match TRBD1. J lost 0 bases, V lost 7 bases, and 7 bases had no gene match. The CDR3 has 15 amino acids. Germline assignment: CDR1 SGHRS and CDR2 YFSETQ. DNA of the CDR3: TGCGCCAGCCGACAGGGAGGTAACTCTGGAAACACCATATATTTT. Translated: CASRQGGNSGNTIYF.

The chain couples TRBV25-1 to TRBJ2-3; D perhaps matches TRBD1 (6 bases). Germline assignment: CDR1 MGHDK and CDR2 SYGVNS. CDR3 length equals 16 residues. V shed 5 bases and J shed 2 bases, with 17 bases lying between them. The CDR3 here is CASSQRGNPSTDTQYF. For the CDR3, the DNA is TGTGCCAGCAGTCAAAGGGGGAACCCTTCCACAGATACGCAGTATTTT.

This clone showed up just once. This sequence joins TRBV10-1 and TRBJ2-7, with 10 bases lining up with TRBD2. With V trimmed by 4 bases and J by 2 bases, 2 bases remained unmatched. The CDR3 sequence is 14 residues long. Germline V gene data show CDR1 as WNHNN and CDR2 as SYGVQD (reference sequence). The CDR3 here is CASSALAGAYEQYF. CDR3 sequence (DNA): TGCGCCAGCAGTGCGCTAGCGGGAGCCTACGAGCAGTACTTC.

J is TRBJ1-2 and V is TRBV27; unclear D gene. Between the trimmed V and J ends, which lost 0 bases and 4 bases, there was a span of 21 bases. CDR1 and CDR2 from the germline V gene are MNHEY and SMNVEV (reference sequence). CDR3 length: 18 amino acids. The CDR3 DNA follows: TGTGCCAGCAGTTTATCGTCACCAGCCTTCGGCCGGTTCTATGGCTACACCTTC. This translates into CASSLSSPAFGRFYGYTF.

The chain uses TRBV7-8 and TRBJ1-5, with 7 bases that match TRBD1. Germline CDR1 SGHVS, CDR2 FQNEAQ. V shed 2 bases and J 0 bases; nucleotides not matched to a gene: 13. The CDR3 has 19 residues. The CDR3 DNA sequence: TGTGCCAGCAGCTTAAGCGCCGGGACAGCAGGTTTTAGCAATCAGCCCCAGCATTTT. Translation gives CASSLSAGTAGFSNQPQHF.

This chain links TRBV19 with TRBJ2-2; D possibly corresponds to TRBD2 (6 bases). Germline values: CDR1 LNHDA, CDR2 SQIVND (reference sequence). The CDR3 has 14 residues. V lost 6 bases and J 8 bases, leaving 16 bases between the germline ends. CDR3 coding DNA: TGTGCCAGTAGCCGACTAGTCCAAGGGGGGGAGCTGTTTTTT. It encodes CASSRLVQGGELFF.

The rearrangement links TRBV12-5 to TRBJ2-6, with D possibly matching TRBD1 (5 bases). The V gene lost 4 bases and the J gene lost 5 bases, with 21 bases spanning the gap. Germline CDR1 LGHNT, CDR2 FRNRAP. The CDR3 covers 18 residues. CDR3: CASGYVSAGQSRANVLTF. In nucleotides, the CDR3 is TGTGCTAGTGGTTACGTTTCTGCAGGACAAAGTCGGGCCAACGTCCTGACTTTC.

In this sample, this clone turned up a few times. The J gene is TRBJ1-5, the V gene TRBV19; unclear D gene. The CDR3 extends over 14 amino acids. Trimming took 7 bases from V and 1 from J, leaving 11 bases between them. The V gene's germline CDR1 is LNHDA and CDR2 SQIVND (reference sequence). CDR3 loop: CASKSRMSNQPQHF. The CDR3 nucleotides are TGTGCCAGTAAATCCAGGATGAGCAATCAGCCCCAGCATTTT.

This clone was recorded a few times. The chain carries TRBV19 and TRBJ2-7; possibly TRBD1 for D (5 bases). V was pared by 1 base and J by 1 base, with 11 bases between. CDR1 and CDR2 (germline): LNHDA, SQIVND (reference sequence). CDR3 length: 15 residues. CDR3 sequence: CASSIGLGDSYEQYF. DNA of the CDR3: TGTGCCAGTAGTATAGGGCTAGGGGATTCCTACGAGCAGTACTTC.

This clone turned up a few times. V usage is TRBV27 and J usage is TRBJ1-2; D unclear. The CDR3 consists of 16 residues. Germline V gives CDR1 MNHEY, CDR2 SMNVEV (reference sequence). Trimming took off 0 bases at V and 0 bases at J, with 11 bases between the two ends. DNA of the CDR3: TGTGCCAGCAGTTTATCTGGGGAAGCATCTAACTATGGCTACACCTTC. This translates into CASSLSGEASNYGYTF.

This rearrangement joins TRBV15 to TRBJ2-3; D uncertain. This CDR3 has 12 residues. Germline lookup yields CDR1 LNHNV and CDR2 YYDKDF (reference sequence). V was cut by 1 base and J by 8 bases, with 7 bases left in between. As DNA, the CDR3 is TGTGCCACCAGCAGAGGTTCGGGTACGCAGTATTTT. Translation: CATSRGSGTQYF.

The rearrangement joins TRBV5-4 to TRBJ1-1; D is possibly TRBD1 (6 bases). The CDR3 is 14 residues long. The germline V and J ends were trimmed by 4 bases and 2 bases, with 12 bases remaining between them. Germline values: CDR1 SGHNT, CDR2 YYREEE (reference sequence). The CDR3 DNA is TGTGCCAGCAGCAGGGACATCCTCAACACTGAAGCTTTCTTT. Its protein is CASSRDILNTEAFF.

The chain employs TRBV29-1 and TRBJ1-2; D is perhaps TRBD1 (5 bases). This CDR3 comprises 16 residues. Trimming took off 2 bases at V and 2 bases at J, with 18 bases between the two ends. Germline V gene data show CDR1 as SQVTM and CDR2 as ANQGSEA. The CDR3 DNA follows: TGCAGCGTTGAAAAGTGGCGGACACCTATGAACTATGGCTACACCTTC. Encoded protein: CSVEKWRTPMNYGYTF.

This clone was recorded a few times. DNA of the CDR3: TGTGCCAGCAGTGAAGAGGCTAGCGGGGTCTACGAGCAGTACTTC. Translating it yields CASSEEASGVYEQYF. The rearrangement joins TRBV2 to TRBJ2-7; TRBD2 aligns across 9 bases. The CDR3 extends over 15 amino acids. V lost 1 base and J lost 3; bases outside the gene matches: 4. CDR1 SNHLY and CDR2 FYNNEI come from the germline V gene.

The chain combines TRBV28 with TRBJ1-1, with a tentative D call TRBD1 (6 bases). Trimming took off 3 bases at V and 6 bases at J, with 23 bases between the two ends. Germline V gene sequence: CDR1 MDHEN, CDR2 SYDVKM. The CDR3 totals 17 residues. CDR3 amino acids: CASSFLRGRGEFAEAFF. The CDR3 DNA reads TGTGCCAGCAGTTTTCTCAGGGGCCGGGGAGAGTTTGCTGAAGCTTTCTTT.

The CDR3 nucleotides are TGTGCCTGGAGTCCAGGCTGGGCCACTGAAGCTTTCTTT. It translates to CAWSPGWATEAFF. The gene calls are TRBV30 and TRBJ1-1; D is unclear. Trimming cost V 2 bases and J 4 bases, with 11 bases left between them. The CDR3 contains 13 residues. Germline V lookup: CDR1 GTSNPN, CDR2 SVGIG (reference sequence). Using reference TRBV30 and TRBJ1-1 for the parts outside the CDR3, the full variable domain is SQTIHQWPATLVQPVGSPLSLECTVEGTSNPNLYWYRQAAGRGLQLLFYSVGIGQISSEVPQNLSASRPQDRQFILSSKKLLLSDSGFYLCAWSPGWATEAFFGQGTRLTVV.

The chain uses TRBV10-3 and TRBJ2-1; maybe TRBD2 (5 bases). Germline values: CDR1 ENHRY, CDR2 SYGVKD. This CDR3 comprises 15 residues. Trimming took off 2 bases at V and 3 bases at J, with 11 bases between the two ends. Here the CDR3 DNA reads TGTGCCATCAGTGAGACGGGCGGGCACTACAATGAGCAGTTCTTC. This encodes CAISETGGHYNEQFF.